Following are 20 T cell receptor beta chains from one sample sequenced in a study of chemoradiotherapy in HPV16-positive cancers. Here immunoSEQ multiplex PCR was the method, and the copy in TCRdb shows in-frame clones only, minus some. Seen here are around 14,000 clones, 60% to 85% observed once, and the top ten hold approximately 9.4%. Sampling was conducted from a patient who underwent chemoradiotherapy. These receptors originate from a human donor with HPV-associated anogenital cancer.

This rearrangement joins TRBV6-1 to TRBJ2-7, with TRBD2 identical over 7 bases. The V segment lost 7 bases and the J segment 6 bases; nucleotides outside the gene matches: 15. CDR1 is MNHNS and CDR2 is SASEGT in the germline V gene. The CDR3 contains 15 residues. The CDR3 reads CASKGLGAFSTEQYF. In DNA, the CDR3 is TGTGCCAGCAAAGGACTAGGAGCTTTCTCGACCGAGCAGTACTTC.

The chain joins TRBV6-1 to TRBJ2-7; D is possibly TRBD2 (6 bases). The CDR3 consists of 15 residues. V lost 3 bases and J lost 2, with 14 bases in between. Germline-derived CDR1 and CDR2 are MNHNS and SASEGT. The CDR3, as DNA: TGTGCCAGCAGTGATGGGGGGATAAGGACCTACGAGCAGTACTTC. Its translation: CASSDGGIRTYEQYF.

This clone appeared a single time. The chain employs TRBV7-8 and TRBJ1-3; tentatively, D is TRBD1 (6 bases). Germline V CDR1 and CDR2: SGHVS, FQNEAQ. Deletions cut 4 bases from V and 8 bases from J, with 24 bases between. The CDR3 runs to 17 residues. CDR3 nucleotides: TGTGCCAGCAGCTCAGGAGTCCCGGGACATTCTGGGGACACCATATATTTT. Its protein is CASSSGVPGHSGDTIYF.

This rearrangement joins TRBV19 to TRBJ2-1; 10 nucleotides agree with TRBD2. CDR3 length: 15 amino acids. Looked up from germline, CDR1 is LNHDA and CDR2 is SQIVND (reference sequence). Trimming at V came to 6 bases and at J to 0 bases, leaving 2 bases not matched to a gene. In DNA form, the CDR3 reads TGTGCCAGTAGACTAGCGGGGAGCTCCTACAATGAGCAGTTCTTC. This sequence encodes CASRLAGSSYNEQFF.

The V call is TRBV6-5, the J call TRBJ2-7; D might be TRBD1 (6 bases). Trimming took 6 bases from V and 3 from J, leaving 15 bases between them. Germline V lookup: CDR1 MNHEY, CDR2 SVGAGI. The CDR3 length is 14 residues. The CDR3 DNA follows: TGTGCCAGCAGCAGGGGTCCCCTGGGCTACGAGCAGTACTTC. The encoded protein is CASSRGPLGYEQYF.

This chain uses TRBV30 with TRBJ2-7; 9 bases are a match to TRBD1. This CDR3 comprises 16 residues. The V and J ends lost 0 bases and 1 base, in that order; junction bases with no gene match: 7. Germline loops: CDR1 GTSNPN, CDR2 SVGIG (reference sequence). The CDR3 DNA follows: TGTGCCTGGAGTGTACTGGGACAGGGCCCTTCCTACGAGCAGTACTTC. It encodes CAWSVLGQGPSYEQYF.

This clone was detected a few times. The chain employs TRBV6-1 and TRBJ1-2, with D tentatively TRBD1 (6 bases). This CDR3 contains 16 residues. The ends were cut back, 4 bases at V and 0 bases at J, with 15 bases in the middle. The germline CDR1 and CDR2 sequences are MNHNS and SASEGT. CDR3 in amino acids: CASSVPWDTPNYGYTF. The CDR3 bases are TGTGCCAGCAGTGTCCCCTGGGACACCCCTAACTATGGCTACACCTTC.

V gene TRBV7-6 combines with J gene TRBJ2-5; 9 positions agree with TRBD1. The CDR3 has 16 amino acids. Germline V gives CDR1 SGHVS, CDR2 FNYEAQ. The V and J ends lost 3 bases and 5 bases, in that order; junction bases with no gene match: 10. CDR3 loop: CASSFVEQGAAETQYF. Written as DNA, the CDR3 is TGTGCCAGCAGCTTTGTTGAACAGGGGGCCGCGGAGACCCAGTACTTC.

The chain carries TRBV9 and TRBJ1-5, with TRBD1 as a possible D gene (5 bases). V was shortened by 3 bases and J by 3 bases, with 10 bases between the two germline ends. The germline V gene encodes CDR1 SGDLS and CDR2 YYNGEE. The CDR3 contains 14 residues. The CDR3 DNA sequence: TGTGCCAGCAGCGGGGGCAACTACAATCAGCCCCAGCATTTT. It specifies CASSGGNYNQPQHF.

V and J are TRBV7-9 and TRBJ1-1, with D tentatively TRBD1 (5 bases). V lost 5 bases, J lost 1 base, and 11 bases lay in between. CDR3 length equals 14 residues. From germline, CDR1 is SEHNR and CDR2 FQNEAQ (reference sequence). CDR3 in DNA: TGTGCCAGCAGCCCCCTAAGGGGGAACACTGAAGCTTTCTTT. This gives the protein CASSPLRGNTEAFF.

In DNA, the CDR3 is TGTGCCAGCAGTGAAGTGGACTTATCTGGAAACACCATATATTTT. This encodes CASSEVDLSGNTIYF. V is TRBV6-1 and J is TRBJ1-3; no clear D. This CDR3 is 15 amino acids long. Deletions cut 1 base from V and 1 base from J, with 8 bases between. Germline lookup yields CDR1 MNHNS and CDR2 SASEGT.

The chain combines TRBV6-5 with TRBJ2-7; TRBD1 aligns across 7 bases. The CDR3 covers 14 residues. Trimming took 0 bases from V and 6 from J; bases not matched to a gene: 5. The germline V gene encodes CDR1 MNHEY and CDR2 SVGAGI. CDR3 DNA: TGTGCCAGCAGTTACTCCGGACAGGCAGGCGAGCAGTACTTC. This codes for CASSYSGQAGEQYF.

This clone occurred once. V and J are TRBV30 and TRBJ1-2; D ambiguous. The CDR3 is 14 amino acids. V was pared by 3 bases and J by 4 bases, with 15 bases between. CDR1 is GTSNPN, CDR2 SVGIG, per germline (reference sequence). DNA of the CDR3: TGTGCCTGGAGGCCCGGACGGTTCGGCTATGGCTACACCTTC. Translated: CAWRPGRFGYGYTF.

The chain uses TRBV5-8 and TRBJ2-5, with TRBD2 matching over 7 bases. J gave up 5 bases and V 4 bases, and 20 bases lay outside the gene matches. Germline lookup yields CDR1 SGHTS and CDR2 YDEGEE. CDR3 length: 18 residues. The CDR3 loop is CASSPGLSGAPSGETQYF. The CDR3 DNA is TGTGCCAGCAGCCCTGGACTAAGCGGGGCCCCTTCGGGGGAGACCCAGTACTTC.

This chain uses TRBV15 with TRBJ2-7; 12 nucleotides line up with TRBD1. Germline CDR1 LNHNV, CDR2 YYDKDF (reference sequence). Trimming cost V 9 bases and J 5 bases; bases outside gene matches: 8. The length of the CDR3 is 14 residues. The CDR3 bases are TGTGCCACTAGAAGGGACAGGGGGCTCCACGAGCAGTACTTC. Its protein product is CATRRDRGLHEQYF.

The V and J genes are TRBV5-1 and TRBJ2-1; 8 nucleotides align to TRBD2. CDR1 is SGHRS and CDR2 is YFSETQ in the germline V gene. V lost 6 bases to trimming and J lost 6 bases; unmatched junction nucleotides: 14. The CDR3 runs 16 residues. The CDR3 DNA sequence: TGCGCCAGCAACCTTATATTTAGCGGGGAACGCAATGAGCAGTTCTTC. This translates into CASNLIFSGERNEQFF.

This clone was counted once. The chain couples TRBV5-1 to TRBJ2-7, with a weak D call TRBD2 (7 bases). CDR3 length: 14 amino acids. The V gene lost 3 bases and the J gene lost 2 bases, with 12 bases spanning the gap. CDR1 and CDR2 (germline): SGHRS, YFSETQ. This chain's CDR3 is CASSSTGGPYEQYF. In nucleotides, the CDR3 is TGCGCCAGCAGCTCCACCGGGGGGCCCTACGAGCAGTACTTC.

V usage is TRBV7-2 and J usage is TRBJ1-2, with D possibly matching TRBD1 (6 bases). The CDR3 totals 14 residues. The V end was cut by 3 bases, the J end by 5 bases, with 13 bases between. CDR1 SGHTA and CDR2 FQGNSA come from the germline V gene. The CDR3 DNA reads TGTGCCAGCAGCTTCGCAGGGGCGGTTTATGGCTACACCTTC. Encoded protein: CASSFAGAVYGYTF.

The chain carries TRBV30 and TRBJ2-7; perhaps TRBD2 as D (5 bases). CDR3 length equals 18 residues. V lost 3 bases and J lost 0, with 24 bases in between. The germline V gene encodes CDR1 GTSNPN and CDR2 SVGIG (reference sequence). The CDR3 nucleotides read TGTGCCTGGAGCCCACGGGGTCGGGGTTTTCTCAGCTCCTACGAGCAGTACTTC. This sequence encodes CAWSPRGRGFLSSYEQYF.

The V call is TRBV5-6, the J call TRBJ1-3, with 9 bases identical to TRBD1. Germline CDR1 and CDR2: SGHDT and YYEEEE. V lost 4 bases, J lost 0 bases, and 5 bases stayed unmatched. This CDR3 has 16 amino acids. Here the CDR3 DNA reads TGTGCCAGCAGCCCGGGACAGGGAAGCTCTGGAAACACCATATATTTT. The encoded protein is CASSPGQGSSGNTIYF.